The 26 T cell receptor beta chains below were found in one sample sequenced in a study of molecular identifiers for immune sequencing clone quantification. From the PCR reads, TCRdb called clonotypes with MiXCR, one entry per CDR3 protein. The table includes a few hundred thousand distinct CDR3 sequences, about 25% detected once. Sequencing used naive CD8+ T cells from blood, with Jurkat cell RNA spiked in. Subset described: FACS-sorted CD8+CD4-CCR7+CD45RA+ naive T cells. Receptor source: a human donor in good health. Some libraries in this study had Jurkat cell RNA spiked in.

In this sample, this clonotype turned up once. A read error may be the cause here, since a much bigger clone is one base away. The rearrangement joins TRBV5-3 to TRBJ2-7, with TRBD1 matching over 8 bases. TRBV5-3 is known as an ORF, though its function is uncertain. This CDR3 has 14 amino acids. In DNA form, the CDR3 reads TGTGCCAGCAGCGGCCGGGACAGGTACTACGCGCAGTACTTC. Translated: CASSGRDRYYAQYF.

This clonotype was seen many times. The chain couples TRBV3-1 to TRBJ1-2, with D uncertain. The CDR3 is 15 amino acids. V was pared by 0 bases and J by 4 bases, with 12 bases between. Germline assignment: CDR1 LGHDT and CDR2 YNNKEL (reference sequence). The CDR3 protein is CASSQDLGRSYGYTF. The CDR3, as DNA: TGTGCCAGCAGCCAAGATCTAGGACGGTCCTATGGCTACACCTTC.

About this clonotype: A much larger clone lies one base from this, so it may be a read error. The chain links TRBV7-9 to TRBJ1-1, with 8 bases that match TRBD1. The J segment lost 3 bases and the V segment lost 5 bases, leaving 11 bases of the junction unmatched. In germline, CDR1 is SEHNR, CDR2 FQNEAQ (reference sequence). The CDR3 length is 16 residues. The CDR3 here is CASSPTDRAIHTEAFF. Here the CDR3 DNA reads TGTGCCAGCAGCCCAACGGACAGGGCCATCCACACTGAAGCTTTCTTT.

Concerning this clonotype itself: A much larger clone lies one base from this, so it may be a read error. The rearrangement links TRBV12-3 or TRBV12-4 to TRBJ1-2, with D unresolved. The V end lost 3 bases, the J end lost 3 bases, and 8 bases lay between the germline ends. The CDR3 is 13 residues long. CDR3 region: CASSLSSYYGYTF. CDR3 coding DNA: TGTGCCAGCAGTTTGTCATCCTACTATGGCTACACCTTC.

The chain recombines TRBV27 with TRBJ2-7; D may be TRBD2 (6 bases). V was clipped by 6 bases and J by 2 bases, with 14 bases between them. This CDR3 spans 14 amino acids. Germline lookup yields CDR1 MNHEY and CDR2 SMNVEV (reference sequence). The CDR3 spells CASSPGLNPYEQYF. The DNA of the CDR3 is TGTGCCAGCAGCCCGGGACTCAATCCCTACGAGCAGTACTTC.

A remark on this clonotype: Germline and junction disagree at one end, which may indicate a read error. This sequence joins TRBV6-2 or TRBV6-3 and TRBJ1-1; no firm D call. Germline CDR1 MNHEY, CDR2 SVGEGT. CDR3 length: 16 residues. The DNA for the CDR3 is TGTGCCAGCAGTTACTCCGAAACGGCTGAGAACACTGAAGCTTCCTTT. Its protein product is CASSYSETAENTEASF.

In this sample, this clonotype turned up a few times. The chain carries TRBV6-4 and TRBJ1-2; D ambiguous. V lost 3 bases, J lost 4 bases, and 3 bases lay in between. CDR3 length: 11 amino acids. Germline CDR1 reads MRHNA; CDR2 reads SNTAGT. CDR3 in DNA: TGTGCCAGCAGTGATGTCTATGGCTACACCTTC. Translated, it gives CASSDVYGYTF.

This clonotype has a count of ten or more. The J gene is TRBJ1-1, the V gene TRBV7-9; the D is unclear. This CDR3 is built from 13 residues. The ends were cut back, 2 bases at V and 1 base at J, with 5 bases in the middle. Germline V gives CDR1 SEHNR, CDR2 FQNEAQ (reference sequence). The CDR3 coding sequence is TGTGCCAGCAGCTTATTCCAGAACACTGAAGCTTTCTTT. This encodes CASSLFQNTEAFF. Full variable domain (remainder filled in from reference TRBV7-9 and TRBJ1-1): DTGVSQNPRHKITKRGQNVTFRCDPISEHNRLYWYRQTLGQGPEFLTYFQNEAQLEKSRLLSDRFSAERPKGSFSTLEIQRTEQGDSAMYLCASSLFQNTEAFFGQGTRLTVV.

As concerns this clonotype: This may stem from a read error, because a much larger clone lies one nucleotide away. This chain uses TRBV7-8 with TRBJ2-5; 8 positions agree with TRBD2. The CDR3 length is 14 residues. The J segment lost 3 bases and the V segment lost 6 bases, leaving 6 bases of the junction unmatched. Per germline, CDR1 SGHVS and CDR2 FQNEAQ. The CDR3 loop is CASSYEAGEETQYF. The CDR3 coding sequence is TGTGCCAGCAGTTACGAAGCGGGGGAAGAGACCCAGTACTTC. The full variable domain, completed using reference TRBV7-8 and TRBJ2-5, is GAGVSQSPRYKVAKRGQDVALRCDPISGHVSLFWYQQALGQGPEFLTYFQNEAQLDKSGLPSDRFFAERPEGSVSTLKIQRTQQEDSAVYLCASSYEAGEETQYFGPGTRLLVL.

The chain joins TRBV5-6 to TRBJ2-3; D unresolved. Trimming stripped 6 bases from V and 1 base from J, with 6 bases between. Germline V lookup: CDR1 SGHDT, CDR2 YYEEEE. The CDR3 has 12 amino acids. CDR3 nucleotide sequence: TGTGCCAGCACGCTGTGCACAGATACGCAGTATTTT. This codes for CASTLCTDTQYF.

Here the CDR3 reads CASSYGIPQETQYF. The DNA of the CDR3 is TGTGCCAGCAGCTACGGGATCCCCCAAGAGACCCAGTACTTC. The chain couples TRBV11-2 to TRBJ2-5; possible D gene TRBD2, 5 bases. Per the germline V gene, CDR1 is SGHAT and CDR2 is FQNNGV. V was clipped by 4 bases and J by 1 base, with 10 bases between them. This CDR3 has 14 amino acids.

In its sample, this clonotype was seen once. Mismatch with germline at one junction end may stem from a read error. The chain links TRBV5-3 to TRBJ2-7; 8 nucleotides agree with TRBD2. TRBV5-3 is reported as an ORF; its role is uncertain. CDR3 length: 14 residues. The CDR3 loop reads CASSWTSQMYEQYF. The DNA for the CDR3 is TGTGCCAGCAGCTGGACTAGCCAGATGTACGAGCAGTACTTC.

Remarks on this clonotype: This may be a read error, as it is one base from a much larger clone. The DNA of the CDR3 is TGTGCCAGCAGTTACCAGCGGGGGGCAGATACGCAGTATTTT. Protein: CASSYQRGADTQYF. This chain joins TRBV6-5 and TRBJ2-3, with 9 bases aligning to TRBD2. V gave up 2 bases and J gave up 4 bases; unmatched junction bases: 1. The CDR3 totals 14 residues. CDR1 and CDR2 (germline): MNHEY, SVGAGI.

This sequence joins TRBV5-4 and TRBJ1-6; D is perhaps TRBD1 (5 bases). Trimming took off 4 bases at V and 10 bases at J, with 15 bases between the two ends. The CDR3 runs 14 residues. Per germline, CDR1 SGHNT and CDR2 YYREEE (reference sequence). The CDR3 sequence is CASSPRRAGSPLHF. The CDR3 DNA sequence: TGTGCCAGCAGCCCCCGGAGGGCAGGGTCACCCCTCCACTTT.

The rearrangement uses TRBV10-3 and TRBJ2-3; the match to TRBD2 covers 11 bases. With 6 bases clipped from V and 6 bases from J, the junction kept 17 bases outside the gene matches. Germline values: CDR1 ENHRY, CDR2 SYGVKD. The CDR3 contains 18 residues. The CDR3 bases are TGTGCCATCAGGAAGACTAGCGGGGCGTCCCCGGTTAAGGATACGCAGTATTTT. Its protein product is CAIRKTSGASPVKDTQYF.

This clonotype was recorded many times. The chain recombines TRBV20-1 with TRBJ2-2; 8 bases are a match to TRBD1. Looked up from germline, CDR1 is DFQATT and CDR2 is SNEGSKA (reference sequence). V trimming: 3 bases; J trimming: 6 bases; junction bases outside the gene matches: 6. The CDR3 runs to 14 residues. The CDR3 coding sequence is TGCAGTGCTAGGGACAGGGAGGAGTCCGGGGAGCTGTTTTTT. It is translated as CSARDREESGELFF.

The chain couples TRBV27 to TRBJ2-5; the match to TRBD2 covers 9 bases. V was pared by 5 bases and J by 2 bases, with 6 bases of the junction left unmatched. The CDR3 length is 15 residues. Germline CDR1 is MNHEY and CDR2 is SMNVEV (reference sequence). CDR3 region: CASSLSAGGQETQYF. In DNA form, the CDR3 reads TGTGCCAGCAGTCTCTCCGCGGGAGGGCAAGAGACCCAGTACTTC.

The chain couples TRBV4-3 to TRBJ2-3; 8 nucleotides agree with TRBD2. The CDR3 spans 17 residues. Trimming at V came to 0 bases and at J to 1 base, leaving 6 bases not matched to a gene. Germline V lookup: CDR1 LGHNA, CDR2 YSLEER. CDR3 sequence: CASSQDRRAGGTDTQYF. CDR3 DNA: TGCGCCAGCAGCCAAGATCGGCGAGCGGGAGGCACAGATACGCAGTATTTT.

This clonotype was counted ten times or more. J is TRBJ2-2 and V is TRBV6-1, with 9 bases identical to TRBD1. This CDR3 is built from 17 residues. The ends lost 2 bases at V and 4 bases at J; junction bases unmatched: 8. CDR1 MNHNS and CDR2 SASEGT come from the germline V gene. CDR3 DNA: TGTGCCAGCAGTGAAAACACCGGGACAGGGTTCACCGGGGAGCTGTTTTTT. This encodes CASSENTGTGFTGELFF.

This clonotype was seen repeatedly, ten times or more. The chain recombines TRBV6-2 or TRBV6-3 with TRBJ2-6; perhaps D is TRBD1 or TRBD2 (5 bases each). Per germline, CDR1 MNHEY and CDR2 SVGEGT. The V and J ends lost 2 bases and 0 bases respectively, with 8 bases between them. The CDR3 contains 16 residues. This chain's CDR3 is CASSYLGVSGANVLTF. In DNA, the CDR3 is TGTGCCAGCAGTTACCTGGGGGTCTCTGGGGCCAACGTCCTGACTTTC.

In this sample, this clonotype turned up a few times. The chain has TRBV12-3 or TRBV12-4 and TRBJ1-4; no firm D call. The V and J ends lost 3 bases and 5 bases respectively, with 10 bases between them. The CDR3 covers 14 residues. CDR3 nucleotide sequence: TGTGCCAGCAGTTTGTACGGAAGAAATGAAAAACTGTTTTTT. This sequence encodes CASSLYGRNEKLFF.

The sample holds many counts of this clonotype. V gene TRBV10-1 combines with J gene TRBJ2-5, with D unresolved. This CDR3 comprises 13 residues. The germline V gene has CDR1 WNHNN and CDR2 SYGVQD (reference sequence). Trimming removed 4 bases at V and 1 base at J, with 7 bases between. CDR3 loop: CASSARIQETQYF. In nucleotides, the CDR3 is TGCGCCAGCAGTGCTCGAATCCAAGAGACCCAGTACTTC.

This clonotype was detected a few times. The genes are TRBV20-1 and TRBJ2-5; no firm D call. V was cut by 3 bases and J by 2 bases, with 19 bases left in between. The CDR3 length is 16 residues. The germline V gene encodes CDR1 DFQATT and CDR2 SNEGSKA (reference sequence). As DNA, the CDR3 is TGCAGTGCTAGGGACCTGCTAGTGTCTATACAAGAGACCCAGTACTTC. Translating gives CSARDLLVSIQETQYF.

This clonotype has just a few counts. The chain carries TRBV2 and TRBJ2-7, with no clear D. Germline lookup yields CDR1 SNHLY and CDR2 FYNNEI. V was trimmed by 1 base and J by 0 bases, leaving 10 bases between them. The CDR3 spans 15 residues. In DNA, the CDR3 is TGTGCCAGCAGTGAAGAGGAAGGAAACTCCTACGAGCAGTACTTC. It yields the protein CASSEEEGNSYEQYF. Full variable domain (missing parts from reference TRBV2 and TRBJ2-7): EPEVTQTPSHQVTQMGQEVILRCVPISNHLYFYWYRQILGQKVEFLVSFYNNEISEKSEIFDDQFSVERPDGSNFTLKIRSTKLEDSAMYFCASSEEEGNSYEQYFGPGTRLTVT.

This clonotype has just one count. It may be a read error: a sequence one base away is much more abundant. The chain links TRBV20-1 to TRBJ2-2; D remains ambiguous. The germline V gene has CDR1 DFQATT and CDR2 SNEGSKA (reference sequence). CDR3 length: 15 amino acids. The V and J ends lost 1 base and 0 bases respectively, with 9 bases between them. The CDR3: CSARADDANTGELFF. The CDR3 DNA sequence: TGCAGTGCTAGAGCGGACGACGCGAACACCGGGGAGCTGTTTTTT.

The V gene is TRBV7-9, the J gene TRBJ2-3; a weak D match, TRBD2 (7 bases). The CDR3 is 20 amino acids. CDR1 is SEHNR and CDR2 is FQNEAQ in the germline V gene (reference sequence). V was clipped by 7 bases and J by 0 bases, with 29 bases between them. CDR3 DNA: TGTGCCAGCACCCAACAGGGAGAGATAGGCGGGGGCACTAGCACAGATACGCAGTATTTT. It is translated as CASTQQGEIGGGTSTDTQYF.